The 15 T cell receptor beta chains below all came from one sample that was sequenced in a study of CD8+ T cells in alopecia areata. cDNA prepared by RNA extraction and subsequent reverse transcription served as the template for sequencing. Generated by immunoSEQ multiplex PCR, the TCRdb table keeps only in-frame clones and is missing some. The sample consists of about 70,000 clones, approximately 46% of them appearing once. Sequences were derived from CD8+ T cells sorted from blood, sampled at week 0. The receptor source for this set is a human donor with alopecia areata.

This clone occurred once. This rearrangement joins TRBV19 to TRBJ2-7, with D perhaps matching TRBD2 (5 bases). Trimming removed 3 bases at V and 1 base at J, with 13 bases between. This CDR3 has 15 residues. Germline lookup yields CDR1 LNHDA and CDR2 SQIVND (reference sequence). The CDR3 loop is CASSMRLRVSYEQYF. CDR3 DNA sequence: TGTGCCAGTAGTATGAGACTGCGGGTATCCTACGAGCAGTACTTC.

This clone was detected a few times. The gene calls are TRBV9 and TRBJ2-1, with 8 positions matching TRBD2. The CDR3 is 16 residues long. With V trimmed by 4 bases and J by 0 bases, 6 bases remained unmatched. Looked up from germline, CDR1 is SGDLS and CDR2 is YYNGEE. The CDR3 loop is CASSPSGGTSYNEQFF. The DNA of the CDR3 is TGTGCCAGCAGCCCCAGCGGGGGAACCTCCTACAATGAGCAGTTCTTC.

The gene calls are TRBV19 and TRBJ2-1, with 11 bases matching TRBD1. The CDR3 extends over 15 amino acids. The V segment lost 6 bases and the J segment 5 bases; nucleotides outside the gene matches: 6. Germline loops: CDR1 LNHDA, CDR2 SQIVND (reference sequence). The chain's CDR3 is CASSNRDRGDNEQFF. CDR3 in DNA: TGTGCCAGTAGCAACCGGGACAGGGGGGACAATGAGCAGTTCTTC.

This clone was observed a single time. The CDR3 region is CASSCGDNNYEQYF. The CDR3 nucleotides read TGTGCCAGCAGTTGTGGGGACAACAACTACGAGCAGTACTTC. The J gene is TRBJ2-7, the V gene TRBV27, with D possibly being TRBD1 (6 bases). The V and J ends lost 4 bases and 3 bases respectively, with 13 bases between them. The CDR3 has 14 amino acids. Germline V lookup: CDR1 MNHEY, CDR2 SMNVEV (reference sequence).

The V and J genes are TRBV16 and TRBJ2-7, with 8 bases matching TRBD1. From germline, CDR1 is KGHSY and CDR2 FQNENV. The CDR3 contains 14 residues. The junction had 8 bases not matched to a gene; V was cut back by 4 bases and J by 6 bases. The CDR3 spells CASSLRTGPTEQYF. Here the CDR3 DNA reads TGTGCCAGCAGCCTCAGGACAGGGCCAACCGAGCAGTACTTC.

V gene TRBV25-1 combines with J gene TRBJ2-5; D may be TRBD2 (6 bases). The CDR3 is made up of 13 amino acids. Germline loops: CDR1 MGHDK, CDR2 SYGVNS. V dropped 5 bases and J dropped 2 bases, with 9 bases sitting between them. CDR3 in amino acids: CASSRREQETQYF. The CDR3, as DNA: TGTGCCAGCAGTCGGAGGGAACAAGAGACCCAGTACTTC.

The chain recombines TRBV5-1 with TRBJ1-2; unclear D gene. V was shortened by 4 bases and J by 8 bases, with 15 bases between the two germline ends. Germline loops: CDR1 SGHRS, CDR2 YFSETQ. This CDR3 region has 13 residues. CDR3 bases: TGCGCCAGCAGCCCGCTAGGAGGTCAAGGCTACACCTTC. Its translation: CASSPLGGQGYTF.

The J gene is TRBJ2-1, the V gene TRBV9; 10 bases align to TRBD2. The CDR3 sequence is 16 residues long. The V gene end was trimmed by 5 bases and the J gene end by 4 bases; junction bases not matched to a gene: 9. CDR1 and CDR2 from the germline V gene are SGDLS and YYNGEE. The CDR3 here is CASSPGGTSEYNEQFF. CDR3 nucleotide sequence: TGTGCCAGCAGTCCAGGCGGGACTAGCGAGTACAATGAGCAGTTCTTC. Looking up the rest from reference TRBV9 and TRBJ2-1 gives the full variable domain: DSGVTQTPKHLITATGQRVTLRCSPRSGDLSVYWYQQSLDQGLQFLIQYYNGEERAKGNILERFSAQQFPDLHSELNLSSLELGDSALYFCASSPGGTSEYNEQFFGPGTRLTVL.

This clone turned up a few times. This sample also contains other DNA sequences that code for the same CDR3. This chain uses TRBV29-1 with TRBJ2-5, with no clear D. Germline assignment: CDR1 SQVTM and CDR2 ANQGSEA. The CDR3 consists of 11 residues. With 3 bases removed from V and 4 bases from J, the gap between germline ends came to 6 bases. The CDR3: CSVEKGETQYF. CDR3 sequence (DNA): TGCAGCGTTGAGAAGGGAGAGACCCAGTACTTC.

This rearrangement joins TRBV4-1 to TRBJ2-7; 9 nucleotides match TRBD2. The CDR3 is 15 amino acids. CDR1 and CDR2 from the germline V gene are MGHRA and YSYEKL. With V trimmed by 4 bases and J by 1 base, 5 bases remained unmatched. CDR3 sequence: CASSPGTSSSYEQYF. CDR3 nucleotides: TGCGCCAGCAGCCCTGGGACTAGCTCGTCCTACGAGCAGTACTTC.

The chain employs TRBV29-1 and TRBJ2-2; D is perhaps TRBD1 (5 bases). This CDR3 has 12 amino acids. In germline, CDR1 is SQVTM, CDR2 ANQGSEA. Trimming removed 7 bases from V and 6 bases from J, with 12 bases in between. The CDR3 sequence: CSANWGAGELFF. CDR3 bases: TGCAGCGCCAACTGGGGCGCCGGGGAGCTGTTTTTT.

The CDR3 protein is CASSSLASRGSVLTF. The DNA of the CDR3 is TGTGCCAGCAGCTCCCTAGCTTCCAGGGGCAGCGTCCTGACTTTC. The rearrangement joins TRBV7-9 to TRBJ2-6; D is possibly TRBD1 (6 bases). The CDR3 has 15 residues. V was clipped by 4 bases and J by 12 bases, with 19 bases between them. Germline V gene data show CDR1 as SEHNR and CDR2 as FQNEAQ (reference sequence).

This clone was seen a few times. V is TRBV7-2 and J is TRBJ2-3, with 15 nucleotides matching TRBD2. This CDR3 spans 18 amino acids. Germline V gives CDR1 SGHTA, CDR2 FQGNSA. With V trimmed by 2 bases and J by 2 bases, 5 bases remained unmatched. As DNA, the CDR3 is TGTGCCAGCAGCTTATACGGGACTAGCGGGAGGCCCACAGATACGCAGTATTTT. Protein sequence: CASSLYGTSGRPTDTQYF.

The CDR3: CASSLPRRGGDEQFF. As DNA, the CDR3 is TGCGCCAGCAGCTTACCGCGGCGGGGCGGTGATGAGCAGTTCTTC. This sequence joins TRBV5-1 and TRBJ2-1; TRBD2 is a possible D gene (6 bases). V was trimmed by 2 bases and J by 8 bases, leaving 17 bases between them. This CDR3 region has 15 residues. Germline loops: CDR1 SGHRS, CDR2 YFSETQ.

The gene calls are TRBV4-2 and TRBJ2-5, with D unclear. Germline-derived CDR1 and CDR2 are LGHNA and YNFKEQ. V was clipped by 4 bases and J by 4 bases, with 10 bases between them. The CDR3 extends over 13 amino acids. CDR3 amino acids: CASSPLLSETQYF. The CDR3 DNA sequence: TGTGCCAGCAGCCCGCTTTTATCAGAGACCCAGTACTTC.